The 13 T cell receptor beta chains below come from one sample, sequenced in a study of cytomegalovirus exposure and HLA in healthy donors. Sequenced by immunoSEQ multiplex PCR; TCRdb stores in-frame clones only, minus some. This sample has 70,000 or so clones, with around 95% found just once. Source material: PBMCs. The receptor set was obtained from a young woman in good health and CMV-seropositive.

The rearrangement links TRBV6-1 to TRBJ1-2, with D maybe TRBD1 (5 bases). From germline, CDR1 is MNHNS and CDR2 SASEGT. The CDR3 extends over 15 amino acids. Trimming removed 2 bases at V and 2 bases at J, with 12 bases between. The CDR3 nucleotides are TGTGCCAGCAGTGAAACGGGGGGATTGAACTATGGCTACACCTTC. Its protein product is CASSETGGLNYGYTF.

The chain employs TRBV28 and TRBJ2-7; a weak D match, TRBD2 (6 bases). The germline V and J ends were trimmed by 8 bases and 9 bases, with 20 bases remaining between them. Germline CDR1 reads MDHEN; CDR2 reads SYDVKM. The CDR3 covers 13 residues. The CDR3 is CASSGTLLTGQYF. Here the CDR3 DNA reads TGTGCCAGCTCCGGGACTCTCCTCACCGGGCAGTACTTC.

The chain is built from TRBV5-1 and TRBJ1-2, with 10 positions matching TRBD1. The CDR3 covers 16 residues. CDR1 is SGHRS and CDR2 is YFSETQ in the germline V gene. Trimming at V came to 0 bases and at J to 7 bases, leaving 9 bases not matched to a gene. The CDR3 sequence: CASSLEADRGRSGYTF. As DNA, the CDR3 is TGCGCCAGCAGCTTGGAAGCGGACAGGGGGAGGAGTGGCTACACCTTC.

This clone was picked up one time. The J gene is TRBJ2-5, the V gene TRBV9, with 8 positions matching TRBD2. With 1 base clipped from V and 4 bases from J, the junction kept 3 bases outside the gene matches. This CDR3 spans 14 amino acids. The germline V gene encodes CDR1 SGDLS and CDR2 YYNGEE. The DNA of the CDR3 is TGTGCCAGCAGCGTATTCGCGGGGGGAGAGACCCAGTACTTC. Amino acids: CASSVFAGGETQYF.

The gene calls are TRBV4-2 and TRBJ2-7; TRBD2 agrees at 14 bases. Germline CDR1 and CDR2: LGHNA and YNFKEQ. The CDR3 is made up of 16 amino acids. Trimming took 3 bases from V and 0 from J; bases not matched to a gene: 1. The chain's CDR3 is CASSHGTSGGSYEQYF. The DNA of the CDR3 is TGTGCCAGCAGCCATGGGACTAGCGGGGGCTCCTACGAGCAGTACTTC.

This clone appeared a single time. V usage is TRBV5-1 and J usage is TRBJ1-2; D perhaps matches TRBD1 (5 bases). Germline values: CDR1 SGHRS, CDR2 YFSETQ. The V end was cut by 0 bases, the J end by 4 bases, with 10 bases between. CDR3 size: 14 residues. Here the CDR3 DNA reads TGCGCCAGCAGCTTGGCAAGACAGACCTATGGCTACACCTTC. Protein product: CASSLARQTYGYTF.

The gene calls are TRBV4-3 and TRBJ2-5; D may be TRBD1 (5 bases). Germline loops: CDR1 LGHNA, CDR2 YSLEER. Trimming pared 0 bases from V and 5 bases from J, leaving 16 bases between. The CDR3 extends over 16 amino acids. This CDR3 reads CASSQEFIGAEETQYF. The DNA for the CDR3 is TGCGCCAGCAGCCAAGAATTTATAGGGGCAGAGGAGACCCAGTACTTC.

The chain employs TRBV4-3 and TRBJ1-2; D uncertain. The CDR3 totals 15 residues. Per the germline V gene, CDR1 is LGHNA and CDR2 is YSLEER. V shed 0 bases and J shed 5 bases, with 13 bases lying between them. CDR3 protein: CASSQDPRSGYGYTF. In DNA, the CDR3 is TGCGCCAGCAGCCAAGACCCACGGAGTGGGTATGGCTACACCTTC.

V gene TRBV5-6 combines with J gene TRBJ2-7, with 12 positions matching TRBD2. This CDR3 contains 15 residues. V dropped 4 bases and J dropped 2; count of bases not matched to a gene: 4. Germline assignment: CDR1 SGHDT and CDR2 YYEEEE. CDR3 sequence: CASSPRTSGAYEQYF. In DNA, the CDR3 is TGTGCCAGCAGCCCCCGGACTAGCGGGGCCTACGAGCAGTACTTC.

The chain uses TRBV6-6 and TRBJ2-1, with 12 bases aligning to TRBD2. The J segment lost 7 bases and the V segment lost 2 bases, leaving 3 bases of the junction unmatched. Looked up from germline, CDR1 is MNHNY and CDR2 is SVGAGI (reference sequence). The CDR3 totals 15 residues. The CDR3 bases are TGTGCCAGCAGTTACCCCGGACTAGCGGGAAATGAGCAGTTCTTC. Protein: CASSYPGLAGNEQFF.

The chain joins TRBV6-6 to TRBJ2-3, with TRBD2 matching 11 bases. The germline CDR1 and CDR2 sequences are MNHNY and SVGAGI (reference sequence). The CDR3 totals 15 residues. Unmatched junction bases numbered 6, after V lost 6 bases and J lost 4 bases. CDR3: CASSRSGGAADTQYF. In nucleotides, the CDR3 is TGTGCCAGCAGCCGTAGCGGGGGGGCCGCAGATACGCAGTATTTT.

The J gene is TRBJ1-3, the V gene TRBV4-1; D gene ambiguous. Germline CDR1 MGHRA, CDR2 YSYEKL. V was shortened by 1 base and J by 0 bases, with 7 bases between the two germline ends. This CDR3 contains 15 residues. The CDR3 DNA reads TGCGCCAGCAGCCAAGGACGGAGCTCTGGAAACACCATATATTTT. Translated: CASSQGRSSGNTIYF.

The chain joins TRBV12-2 to TRBJ2-1; the D call of TRBD1 is as the table states it, not checked on the DNA. TRBV12-2 is classified as a pseudogene. This CDR3 comprises 16 residues. The DNA for the CDR3 is TGTGCAAGTCGCCAAACCGGGACAGGGGACTACAATGAGCAGTTCTTC. It translates to CASRQTGTGDYNEQFF.